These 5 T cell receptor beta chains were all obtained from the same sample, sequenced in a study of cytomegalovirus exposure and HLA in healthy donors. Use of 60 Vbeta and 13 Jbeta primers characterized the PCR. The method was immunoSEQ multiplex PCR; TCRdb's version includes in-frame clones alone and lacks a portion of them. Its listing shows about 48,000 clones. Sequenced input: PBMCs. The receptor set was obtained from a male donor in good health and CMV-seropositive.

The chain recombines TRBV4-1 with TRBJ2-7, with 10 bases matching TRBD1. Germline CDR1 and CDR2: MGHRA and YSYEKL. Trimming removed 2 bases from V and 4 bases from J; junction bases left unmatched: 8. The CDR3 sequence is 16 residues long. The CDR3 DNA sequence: TGCGCCAGCAGCCAAACTGGGACAGGGGCATTTTACGAGCAGTACTTC. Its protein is CASSQTGTGAFYEQYF.

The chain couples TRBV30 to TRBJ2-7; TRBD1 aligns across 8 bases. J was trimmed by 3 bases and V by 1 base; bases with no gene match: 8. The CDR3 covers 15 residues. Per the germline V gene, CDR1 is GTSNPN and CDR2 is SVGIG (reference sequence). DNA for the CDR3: TGTGCCTGGAGTGGGGCCGGGACAGGATACTACGAGCAGTACTTC. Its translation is CAWSGAGTGYYEQYF.

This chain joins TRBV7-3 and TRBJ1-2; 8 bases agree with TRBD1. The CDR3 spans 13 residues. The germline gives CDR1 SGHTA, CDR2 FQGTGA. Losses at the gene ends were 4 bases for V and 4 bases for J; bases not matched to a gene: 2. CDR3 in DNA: TGTGCCAGCAGCTCCGGACAGGGCTATGGCTACACCTTC. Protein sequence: CASSSGQGYGYTF.

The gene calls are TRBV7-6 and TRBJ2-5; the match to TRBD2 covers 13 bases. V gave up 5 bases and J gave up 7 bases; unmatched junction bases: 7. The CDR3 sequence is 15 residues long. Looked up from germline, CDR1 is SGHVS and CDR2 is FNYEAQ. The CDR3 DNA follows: TGTGCCAGCAGCACGACTAGCGGGGGGTCAGGGACCCAGTACTTC. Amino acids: CASSTTSGGSGTQYF.

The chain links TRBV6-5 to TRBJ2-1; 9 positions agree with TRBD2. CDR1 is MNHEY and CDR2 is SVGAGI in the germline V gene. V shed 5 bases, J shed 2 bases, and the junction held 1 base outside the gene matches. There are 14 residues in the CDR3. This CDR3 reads CASSRGGAYNEQFF. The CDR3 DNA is TGTGCCAGCAGTCGCGGGGGGGCCTACAATGAGCAGTTCTTC.